A single sample gave rise to the 12 T cell receptor beta chains below, sequenced in a study of CD8+ T cells in alopecia areata. Sequencing relied on a cDNA template that was reverse transcribed from extracted RNA. Sequenced by immunoSEQ multiplex PCR; TCRdb stores in-frame clones only, minus some. The sample carries more than 110,000 clones, roughly 52% recorded once. The sample's treatment: oral pan-JAK inhibitor, 5-10 mg twice daily. This specimen consisted of CD8+ T cells sorted from blood, obtained at week 4, from a patient treated with tofacitinib. These receptors were obtained from a human donor with alopecia areata.

On this clone: The identical CDR3 is also encoded by other nucleotide sequences in the sample. V usage is TRBV30 and J usage is TRBJ1-1; D is uncertain. CDR3 length: 11 amino acids. Trimming removed 0 bases at V and 5 bases at J, with 4 bases between. The germline gives CDR1 GTSNPN, CDR2 SVGIG (reference sequence). The CDR3 DNA reads TGTGCCTGGAGTGTAGGTACTGAAGCTTTCTTT. Translating gives CAWSVGTEAFF.

This clone was picked up a small number of times. V gene TRBV10-3 combines with J gene TRBJ2-1; D unclear. CDR1 and CDR2 from the germline V gene are ENHRY and SYGVKD. The CDR3 spans 14 residues. V lost 2 bases to trimming and J lost 0 bases, with 5 bases between them. CDR3 coding DNA: TGTGCCATCAGTGAGCATGACTCCTACAATGAGCAGTTCTTC. It yields the protein CAISEHDSYNEQFF.

The V and J genes are TRBV5-4 and TRBJ1-2; no definite D call. V lost 0 bases and J lost 6, with 6 bases in between. CDR3 length: 12 amino acids. Germline V gives CDR1 SGHNT, CDR2 YYREEE (reference sequence). CDR3 nucleotide sequence: TGTGCCAGCAGCTTGGGGTCGGATGGCTACACCTTC. Protein: CASSLGSDGYTF.

V is TRBV7-8 and J is TRBJ2-5; D gene uncertain. Germline V gene sequence: CDR1 SGHVS, CDR2 FQNEAQ. The CDR3 runs to 14 residues. V lost 7 bases and J lost 4, with 16 bases in between. The CDR3, as DNA: TGTGCCAGCACTACGATTCTCGGGCCAGAGACCCAGTACTTC. Translation: CASTTILGPETQYF. Full variable domain (missing parts from reference TRBV7-8 and TRBJ2-5): GAGVSQSPRYKVAKRGQDVALRCDPISGHVSLFWYQQALGQGPEFLTYFQNEAQLDKSGLPSDRFFAERPEGSVSTLKIQRTQQEDSAVYLCASTTILGPETQYFGPGTRLLVL.

The chain is built from TRBV6-1 and TRBJ1-2; 10 bases are a match to TRBD1. V was pared by 7 bases and J by 2 bases, with 7 bases of the junction left unmatched. The germline V gene has CDR1 MNHNS and CDR2 SASEGT. CDR3 size: 15 residues. In nucleotides, the CDR3 is TGTGCCAGCACGGACAGGGGGGATCCAAACTATGGCTACACCTTC. Translating it yields CASTDRGDPNYGYTF.

For the CDR3, the DNA is TGTGCCAGCATCCTCGGGGAGGCCGGGGAGCTGTTTTTT. Protein product: CASILGEAGELFF. V gene TRBV7-9 combines with J gene TRBJ2-2, with D maybe TRBD2 (6 bases). Germline V gene sequence: CDR1 SEHNR, CDR2 FQNEAQ (reference sequence). The CDR3 is made up of 13 amino acids. Trimming removed 7 bases at V and 6 bases at J, with 12 bases between.

The V call is TRBV7-2, the J call TRBJ1-5, with 9 bases aligning to TRBD1. CDR3 length: 15 residues. After removal of 3 bases from V and 7 bases from J, the junction contained 7 bases not matched to a gene. The germline gives CDR1 SGHTA, CDR2 FQGNSA. CDR3 nucleotides: TGTGCCAGCAGCTTGACAGGGGGTTTTCAGCAGCCCCAGCATTTT. Translation gives CASSLTGGFQQPQHF.

The rearrangement links TRBV30 to TRBJ2-7, with 7 positions matching TRBD1. CDR3 length: 13 residues. Germline V gene data show CDR1 as GTSNPN and CDR2 as SVGIG (reference sequence). J was trimmed by 6 bases and V by 8 bases; bases with no gene match: 13. CDR3 DNA: TGTGCCGGACAGGCGCCGTCAACCCCCGAGCAGTACTTC. Translation gives CAGQAPSTPEQYF.

The chain links TRBV9 to TRBJ2-7, with unresolved D. This CDR3 contains 13 residues. V lost 4 bases to trimming and J lost 2 bases, with 10 bases between them. The germline CDR1 and CDR2 sequences are SGDLS and YYNGEE. CDR3 bases: TGTGCCAGCAGCCTTGGCACTGCCTACGAGCAGTACTTC. It is translated as CASSLGTAYEQYF.

The chain recombines TRBV4-1 with TRBJ1-5; 10 positions agree with TRBD1. Germline CDR1 reads MGHRA; CDR2 reads YSYEKL. V lost 3 bases and J lost 7; bases outside the gene matches: 6. The CDR3 extends over 15 amino acids. As DNA, the CDR3 is TGCGCCAGCAGCCAGGCTGGGACAGGGGACCAGCCCCAGCATTTT. Its protein product is CASSQAGTGDQPQHF.

This clone was recorded a few times. The CDR3 DNA is TGTGCCAGCAGTGGTCTCCAGGGGGCAAGCACTGAAGCTTTCTTT. Translating gives CASSGLQGASTEAFF. J is TRBJ1-1 and V is TRBV2; 8 bases match TRBD1. Germline assignment: CDR1 SNHLY and CDR2 FYNNEI. After removal of 4 bases from V and 4 bases from J, the junction contained 8 bases not matched to a gene. CDR3 length: 15 amino acids.

This sequence joins TRBV6-5 and TRBJ2-7; D might be TRBD2 (5 bases). Trimming shortened V by 6 bases and J by 3 bases, and 18 bases separated the two germline ends. Germline V gene data show CDR1 as MNHEY and CDR2 as SVGAGI. The CDR3 consists of 15 residues. CDR3 sequence (DNA): TGTGCCAGCAGATACAACCTGGAGGAGAACTACGAGCAGTACTTC. As protein: CASRYNLEENYEQYF.